These T cell receptor beta chains were read from a single sample in a study of a mutant IDH1 vaccine in newly diagnosed glioma. These receptors lack a known antigen. Clones were read by immunoSEQ multiplex PCR, and TCRdb kept only the in-frame ones, dropping some. In the table there are 30,000 to 45,000 clones, around 78% of which are singletons. The specimen was PBMCs, collected from a glioma patient whose treatment included an IDH1 peptide vaccine. The receptors originated from a man between 35 and 55 years old with glioma. Both conserved end residues are part of each CDR3. Each record gives: CDR3 length, V gene, D gene, clone size, J gene, CDR3 protein, CDR3 DNA. A D gene is named only where the DNA matches it firmly. Expanded clones get a size class; other rows say once, few or many, or leave the size out.

15	TRBV5-1	.	few	TRBJ1-1	CASSPTITVNTEAFF	TGCGCCAGCAGCCCGACCATTACAGTGAACACTGAAGCTTTCTTT
14	TRBV6-1	.	.	TRBJ2-7	CASSEYGFSYEQYF	TGTGCCAGCAGTGAATACGGTTTTTCCTACGAGCAGTACTTC
15	TRBV6-5	.	.	TRBJ1-3	CASSLGGWQGNTIYF	TGTGCCAGCAGTCTCGGGGGATGGCAAGGAAACACCATATATTTT
14	TRBV18	.	.	TRBJ2-3	CASSPAQGSDTQYF	TGTGCCAGCTCTCCAGCCCAGGGCTCAGATACGCAGTATTTT
13	TRBV7-6	.	.	TRBJ1-1	CASSLAPNTEAFF	TGTGCCAGCAGCTTAGCCCCGAACACTGAAGCTTTCTTT
15	TRBV6-5	.	.	TRBJ1-2	CASRIVQGNVYGYTF	TGTGCCAGCAGAATCGTCCAGGGTAATGTCTATGGCTACACCTTC
14	TRBV7-8	.	.	TRBJ2-7	CASSLGLLGDEQYF	TGTGCCAGCAGCTTGGGGCTACTAGGCGACGAGCAGTACTTC
15	TRBV29-1	TRBD2	.	TRBJ2-2	CSAQGLAGETGELFF	TGCAGCGCCCAGGGACTAGCGGGGGAGACCGGGGAGCTGTTTTTT
14	TRBV7-8	.	.	TRBJ1-1	CASSWGLANTEAFF	TGTGCCAGCAGCTGGGGGTTGGCGAACACTGAAGCTTTCTTT
11	TRBV6-1	.	.	TRBJ1-1	CASSDGTEAFF	TGTGCCAGCAGTGACGGGACTGAAGCTTTCTTT
13	TRBV19	.	.	TRBJ1-3	CASSMGSGNTIYF	TGTGCCAGTAGTATGGGCTCTGGAAACACCATATATTTT
14	TRBV5-1	.	.	TRBJ1-1	CASRPQGMNTEAFF	TGCGCCAGCAGGCCACAGGGAATGAACACTGAAGCTTTCTTT
13	TRBV6-9	.	.	TRBJ1-1	CASTWEGGTEAFF	TGTGCCAGCACTTGGGAGGGGGGCACTGAAGCTTTCTTT
15	TRBV11-2	TRBD2	.	TRBJ2-5	CASSFHPAGEETQYF	TGTGCCAGCAGCTTCCATCCTGCGGGAGAAGAGACCCAGTACTTC
13	TRBV6-5	.	.	TRBJ1-5	CASSYSRRQPQHF	TGTGCCAGCAGTTACTCGAGGCGTCAGCCCCAGCATTTT
15	TRBV5-6	.	.	TRBJ1-2	CASSNPATGTSGYTF	TGTGCCAGCAGTAACCCGGCCACCGGAACCTCGGGCTACACCTTC
15	TRBV5-1	TRBD2	few	TRBJ2-5	CASSLTSGGPKTQYF	TGCGCCAGCAGCTTGACTAGCGGGGGGCCGAAGACCCAGTACTTC
13	TRBV5-1	.	.	TRBJ2-2	CASSEGLTGELFF	TGCGCCAGCAGCGAAGGGTTGACCGGGGAGCTGTTTTTT
14	TRBV6-1	TRBD1	.	TRBJ2-7	CASSGQGGVYEQYF	TGTGCCAGCAGTGGACAGGGGGGGGTATACGAGCAGTACTTC
17	TRBV7-8	.	.	TRBJ1-1	CASSLLRLRAERTEAFF	TGTGCCAGCAGCTTGCTCCGACTGAGGGCCGAGAGGACTGAAGCTTTCTTT
14	TRBV2	.	.	TRBJ1-2	CASTDGVLVEGYTF	TGTGCCAGCACCGACGGGGTTTTGGTGGAAGGCTACACCTTC
13	TRBV18	.	.	TRBJ1-4	CASSRDRNEKLFF	TGTGCCAGCTCACGAGACAGGAATGAAAAACTGTTTTTT
14	TRBV6-5	TRBD1	.	TRBJ1-2	CASSRRQGAGGYTF	TGTGCCAGCAGCCGGCGACAGGGGGCAGGGGGCTACACCTTC
15	TRBV5-4	.	.	TRBJ2-7	CASSLAFGPNYEQYF	TGTGCCAGCAGCTTGGCATTTGGACCTAACTACGAGCAGTACTTC
15	TRBV7-9	.	.	TRBJ1-5	CASSLGGYSNQPQHF	TGTGCCAGCAGCCTCGGGGGATATAGCAATCAGCCCCAGCATTTT
11	TRBV20-1	TRBD2	.	TRBJ2-1	CSAKRGSEQFF	TGCAGTGCCAAGCGGGGTTCTGAGCAGTTCTTC
15	TRBV5-1	.	few	TRBJ2-1	CASSSIASSYNEQFF	TGCGCCAGCAGCTCTATAGCGAGCTCCTACAATGAGCAGTTCTTC
13	TRBV5-1	.	.	TRBJ1-4	CASSDTGDEKLFF	TGCGCCAGCAGTGACACGGGGGATGAAAAACTGTTTTTT
14	TRBV4-2	TRBD2	.	TRBJ2-3	CASSTGLDVDTQYF	TGTGCCAGCAGTACGGGACTAGACGTAGATACGCAGTATTTT
13	TRBV5-1	TRBD1	.	TRBJ1-2	CASTRDRNYGYTF	TGCGCCAGCACCAGGGACAGAAACTATGGCTACACCTTC
16	TRBV2	TRBD1	.	TRBJ2-6	CASRGQTGSGANVLTF	TGTGCCAGCAGGGGACAGACCGGCTCTGGGGCCAACGTCCTGACTTTC
13	TRBV2	.	.	TRBJ1-5	CASSEETGQPQHF	TGTGCCAGCAGTGAAGAAACAGGCCAGCCCCAGCATTTT
13	TRBV5-5	.	.	TRBJ1-4	CASSLMGLEKLFF	TGTGCCAGCAGCTTGATGGGGTTGGAGAAACTGTTTTTT
16	TRBV6-6	.	.	TRBJ1-2	CASSYSREEYDYGYTF	TGTGCCAGCAGTTACTCAAGAGAGGAGTACGACTATGGCTACACCTTC
14	TRBV19	TRBD1	.	TRBJ1-2	CASIPGQAYYGYTF	TGTGCCAGTATTCCGGGACAGGCCTACTATGGCTACACCTTC
13	TRBV10-2	.	.	TRBJ1-4	CASNQGGYEKLFF	TGCGCCAGCAATCAGGGAGGGTACGAAAAACTGTTTTTT
14	TRBV7-3	.	.	TRBJ1-1	CASSSTGRGTEAFF	TGTGCCAGCAGCTCCACAGGACGCGGCACTGAAGCTTTCTTT
10	TRBV20-1	.	.	TRBJ2-1	CSARYNEQFF	TGCAGTGCCCGTTACAATGAGCAGTTCTTC
17	TRBV25-1	.	few	TRBJ1-1	CASSEEAQGRWNTEAFF	TGTGCCAGCAGTGAGGAGGCCCAGGGGCGTTGGAACACTGAAGCTTTCTTT
14	TRBV6-6	TRBD1	.	TRBJ2-5	CASSYSGQQETQYF	TGTGCCAGCAGTTACTCGGGACAGCAAGAGACCCAGTACTTC
13	TRBV29-1	.	.	TRBJ2-1	CSVVGQVVTEQFF	TGCAGCGTTGTAGGGCAGGTCGTCACTGAGCAGTTCTTC
12	TRBV19	.	.	TRBJ1-2	CASSIDPGGYTF	TGTGCCAGTAGTATAGACCCGGGTGGCTACACCTTC
15	TRBV2	.	few	TRBJ2-3	CASSGMPASTDTQYF	TGTGCCAGCAGTGGTATGCCCGCTAGCACAGATACGCAGTATTTT
12	TRBV2	.	.	TRBJ2-2	CASNRGTGELFF	TGTGCAAGCAATCGGGGTACCGGGGAGCTGTTTTTT
16	TRBV6-1	.	.	TRBJ1-1	CASSESAGRGTQEAFF	TGTGCCAGCAGTGAAAGTGCTGGGCGTGGGACACAAGAAGCTTTCTTT
15	TRBV2	.	.	TRBJ1-5	CASSPDTISNQPQHF	TGTGCCAGCAGCCCTGACACCATTAGCAATCAGCCCCAGCATTTT
14	TRBV29-1	.	.	TRBJ2-3	CSVEDRRFTDTQYF	TGCAGCGTTGAAGATCGCAGGTTCACAGATACGCAGTATTTT
13	TRBV9	.	few	TRBJ1-2	CASSPTGNYGYTF	TGTGCCAGCAGTCCTACAGGGAACTATGGCTACACCTTC
15	TRBV7-8	.	.	TRBJ1-4	CASSLRPGFDEKLFF	TGTGCCAGCAGCTTAAGGCCAGGTTTTGATGAAAAACTGTTTTTT
15	TRBV13	TRBD1	.	TRBJ1-1	CASSTTGTGNTEAFF	TGTGCCAGCAGCACCACCGGGACAGGCAACACTGAAGCTTTCTTT